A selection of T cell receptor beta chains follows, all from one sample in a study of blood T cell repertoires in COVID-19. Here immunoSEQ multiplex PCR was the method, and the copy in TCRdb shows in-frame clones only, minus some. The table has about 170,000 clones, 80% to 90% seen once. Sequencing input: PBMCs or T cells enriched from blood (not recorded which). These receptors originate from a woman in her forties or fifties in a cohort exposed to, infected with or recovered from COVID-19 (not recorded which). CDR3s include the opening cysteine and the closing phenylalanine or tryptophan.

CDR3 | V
CASRQQGAESGYTF | TRBV28
CASSSTPGTHETQYF | TRBV28
CASSKTGNEKLFF | TRBV19
CASSRGRAYGYTF | TRBV3-1/TRBV3-2
CASSQNPGQGRVGELFF | TRBV14
CSVRGLPNTEAFF | TRBV29-1
CASQRLAGDNEQFF | TRBV11-2
CASSSRLAGDPGDTQYF | TRBV18
CSASARADEKLFF | TRBV20-1
CATSRDRVGASPQPQHF | TRBV15
CASSLGEGAQHF | TRBV12-3/TRBV12-4
CASSLAREGTGGQYF | TRBV7-2
CASSWRGGGTEAFF | TRBV5-1
CASSPQGYEQYF | TRBV19
CASSSSSYEQYF | TRBV7-2
CAWSVPGGANTQYF | TRBV30
CASSPDRNQPQHF | TRBV7-3
CATSDTGGGNTIYF | TRBV24-1
CAISDRDSYNYGYTF | TRBV10-3
CASSQDVVAGYTDTQYF | TRBV3-1/TRBV3-2
CSVEASGEKLFF | TRBV29-1
CASSLQQGANEQFF | TRBV5-1
CASSPKVQGAYGYTF | TRBV18
CSAGTGVYEQYF | TRBV29-1
CASEGSTDTQYF | TRBV5-8
CASRDDRAYGYTF | TRBV9
CASSLGANYGYTF | TRBV11-2
CSANRGNGYTF | TRBV20-1
CASSIRDRVFHF | TRBV19
CASGQDTDTQYF | TRBV7-2
CASSPRDREGEQFF | TRBV5-6
CASSYNPGQSYNEQFF | TRBV5-1
CATSRAETGGGGYTF | TRBV15
CAEGDSPLHF | TRBV2
CASGPLRANQPQHF | TRBV19
CATSDSRGQGSSPLHF | TRBV24-1
CASSQDIGRTNYGYTF | TRBV4-1
CASSVMQGNSPLHF | TRBV9
CASSDRAVGEAFF | TRBV28
CASSVDRSNYGYTF | TRBV9
CASSADRTGGFMNTEAFF | TRBV9
CASSEGEAAFF | TRBV6-1
CASTGQVGSPLHF | TRBV2
CASSPRPDPDRGYEQYF | TRBV18
CASSVGSGIGLEQYF | TRBV9
CASSLGQGFHEQYF | TRBV14
CASSLYRLGTGELFF | TRBV28
CASSSLGLNEQFF | TRBV12-3/TRBV12-4
CASSETGGATEKLFF | TRBV7-9
CAWRDKGWEKLFF | TRBV30
CASSLALWLRVSYNEQFF | TRBV5-8
CASSYLVASYNEQFF | TRBV6-2/TRBV6-3
CASRSEGQAQETQYF | TRBV2
CASSLVGGRETQYF | TRBV7-2
CAISGGVGRDGANVLTF | TRBV10-3